The 15 T cell receptor beta chains presented below share a single source sample, sequenced in a study of CD8 T cells in Susac syndrome. Reverse transcription of roughly 0.45 to 1 ug RNA was performed with random hexamers. TCRdb re-called the immunoSEQ multiplex PCR reads with MiXCR, one entry per CDR3 protein. In the table there are 160,000 or so distinct CDR3 sequences, around 96% of which are singletons. Source material: CD8+ T cells from PBMCs. The receptors were gathered from a human donor with multiple sclerosis.

The V and J genes are TRBV2 and TRBJ2-5; tentative D call: TRBD2 (5 bases). V shed 5 bases and J shed 5 bases, with 15 bases lying between them. CDR3 length: 14 residues. The germline V gene has CDR1 SNHLY and CDR2 FYNNEI. This chain's CDR3 is CASSLDPRVETQYF. CDR3 bases: TGTGCCAGCAGTCTGGACCCGCGGGTCGAGACCCAGTACTTC.

This rearrangement joins TRBV9 to TRBJ2-5, with 7 bases identical to TRBD1. CDR3 length equals 15 residues. The J segment lost 2 bases and the V segment lost 0 bases, leaving 4 bases of the junction unmatched. Germline V gives CDR1 SGDLS, CDR2 YYNGEE. This CDR3 is CASSVAGTEQETQYF. In DNA form, the CDR3 reads TGTGCCAGCAGCGTAGCCGGGACAGAGCAAGAGACCCAGTACTTC.

This chain connects TRBV12-5 to TRBJ2-7; TRBD1 aligns across 8 bases. The CDR3 has 13 amino acids. The V segment lost 5 bases and the J segment 6 bases; nucleotides outside the gene matches: 6. Germline CDR1 reads LGHNT; CDR2 reads FRNRAP. In DNA form, the CDR3 reads TGTGCTAGTGGTCCCGGACAGGGTTCCGAGCAGTACTTC. It encodes CASGPGQGSEQYF.

This sequence joins TRBV27 and TRBJ2-1; unclear D gene. The CDR3 is 13 residues long. Germline V CDR1 and CDR2: MNHEY, SMNVEV (reference sequence). Between the trimmed V and J ends, which lost 8 bases and 9 bases, there was a span of 17 bases. The CDR3 region has the DNA TGTGCCAGCTACCCAAGCCGCTCGGGTGAGCAGTTCTTC. Protein product: CASYPSRSGEQFF.

This clonotype was counted once. The chain combines TRBV20-1 with TRBJ2-1; D is unresolved. This CDR3 spans 16 amino acids. Trimming removed 0 bases from V and 0 bases from J, with 12 bases in between. Per germline, CDR1 DFQATT and CDR2 SNEGSKA (reference sequence). CDR3 in amino acids: CSARDLLASSYNEQFF. Written as DNA, the CDR3 is TGCAGTGCTAGAGATCTCCTGGCAAGCTCCTACAATGAGCAGTTCTTC.

V usage is TRBV13 and J usage is TRBJ1-6; D gene unclear. Germline CDR1 PRHDT, CDR2 FYEKMQ (reference sequence). The CDR3 has 15 amino acids. The V gene lost 7 bases and the J gene lost 3 bases, with 13 bases spanning the gap. The CDR3 protein is CASTVWGNYNSPLHF. CDR3 coding DNA: TGTGCCAGCACGGTTTGGGGAAACTATAATTCACCCCTCCACTTT.

J is TRBJ2-5 and V is TRBV15; 11 bases agree with TRBD1. Germline V gene data show CDR1 as LNHNV and CDR2 as YYDKDF (reference sequence). J was trimmed by 5 bases and V by 5 bases; bases with no gene match: 7. CDR3 length: 15 amino acids. The CDR3 reads CATSGGTGGMETQYF. CDR3 bases: TGTGCCACCAGCGGGGGGACAGGGGGTATGGAGACCCAGTACTTC.

The chain carries TRBV2 and TRBJ2-7, with D tentatively TRBD2 (6 bases). Trimming removed 6 bases from V and 5 bases from J, with 8 bases in between. The length of the CDR3 is 11 residues. In germline, CDR1 is SNHLY, CDR2 FYNNEI. The CDR3 reads CASRGRHEQYF. The CDR3, as DNA: TGTGCCAGCAGGGGGAGGCACGAGCAGTACTTC.

This clonotype showed up just once. This chain uses TRBV29-1 with TRBJ1-1; D is possibly TRBD1 (5 bases). The ends were cut back, 7 bases at V and 0 bases at J, with 18 bases in the middle. This CDR3 comprises 15 residues. Germline lookup yields CDR1 SQVTM and CDR2 ANQGSEA. The DNA for the CDR3 is TGCAGCGCACAACGGGGCCGGTGGATGAACACTGAAGCTTTCTTT. Translating it yields CSAQRGRWMNTEAFF.

The DNA of the CDR3 is TGTGCCAGCGGATCACAGGGGGTTTCCTATGGCTACACCTTC. Translated: CASGSQGVSYGYTF. The chain couples TRBV27 to TRBJ1-2, with 8 nucleotides matching TRBD1. The ends lost 8 bases at V and 4 bases at J; junction bases unmatched: 9. CDR3 length: 14 amino acids. Per the germline V gene, CDR1 is MNHEY and CDR2 is SMNVEV (reference sequence).

This rearrangement joins TRBV24-1 to TRBJ2-1, with D possibly TRBD1 on 7 matching bases. This CDR3 contains 12 residues. Germline CDR1 KGHDR, CDR2 SFDVKD. V was trimmed by 4 bases and J by 10 bases, leaving 10 bases between them. CDR3 nucleotides: TGTGCCACCAGTGACGCAGGGGGGGAGCAGTTCTTC. The encoded protein is CATSDAGGEQFF.

The chain carries TRBV28 and TRBJ2-2; D is unresolved. Trimming took 3 bases from V and 7 from J, leaving 6 bases between them. Looked up from germline, CDR1 is MDHEN and CDR2 is SYDVKM. The CDR3 is 12 amino acids. This CDR3 is CASSFHGGELFF. CDR3 nucleotides: TGTGCCAGCAGTTTCCACGGCGGGGAGCTGTTTTTT.

The V call is TRBV5-6, the J call TRBJ2-6, with D maybe TRBD1 (5 bases). Germline V gene data show CDR1 as SGHDT and CDR2 as YYEEEE. V was trimmed by 3 bases and J by 0 bases, leaving 10 bases between them. This CDR3 is built from 16 residues. CDR3 DNA: TGTGCCAGCAGCTGGGGTCAGGGCTCTGGGGCCAACGTCCTGACTTTC. Translating gives CASSWGQGSGANVLTF. Supplemented by reference TRBV5-6 and TRBJ2-6, the full variable domain reads DAGVTQSPTHLIKTRGQQVTLRCSPKSGHDTVSWYQQALGQGPQFIFQYYEEEERQRGNFPDRFSGHQFPNYSSELNVNALLLGDSALYLCASSWGQGSGANVLTFGAGSRLTVL.

The genes are TRBV6-5 and TRBJ2-1; 7 bases are shared with TRBD1. The length of the CDR3 is 19 residues. V gave up 2 bases and J gave up 4 bases; unmatched junction bases: 17. Germline CDR1 is MNHEY and CDR2 is SVGAGI. The CDR3 region has the DNA TGTGCCAGCAGTTACAAGGGGGCGTTAGATTCTTCCCCGTACAATGAGCAGTTCTTC. This sequence encodes CASSYKGALDSSPYNEQFF.

In its sample, this clonotype was seen a few times. The rearrangement uses TRBV28 and TRBJ1-5; D uncertain. The CDR3 runs to 13 residues. CDR1 MDHEN and CDR2 SYDVKM come from the germline V gene. Deletions cut 2 bases from V and 9 bases from J, with 11 bases between. CDR3 bases: TGTGCCAGCAGTTTAGCCGGCTCCCGGCCCCAGCATTTT. It is translated as CASSLAGSRPQHF.